This T cell receptor (beta chain) was observed in a study of blood T cell repertoires in COVID-19. About the research overall: PBMCs, B-cell-depleted T cells, or T cells were the source of the cDNA or gDNA that made up the material.

The length of the CDR3 is 14 residues. V lost 4 bases to trimming and J lost 4 bases, with 14 bases between them. Germline V gives CDR1 SGHAT, CDR2 FQNNGV. TCRdb keeps only in-frame clones here, not all; method: immunoSEQ multiplex PCR. The sample carries approximately 200,000 clones, around 82% recorded once. Membership in each cohort depended on participant-reported clinical history. Recovery among Cohort 3 donors was established by two negative PCRs, clearance, or symptom resolution. The V call is TRBV11-2, the J call TRBJ2-7; D is perhaps TRBD1 (6 bases). Specimen: PBMCs or T cells enriched from blood (not recorded which). The receptor's source is a man aged 40-49 years who had recovered from COVID-19. This chain's CDR3 is CASSYGSTGYEQYF. The DNA of the CDR3 is TGTGCCAGCAGCTATGGGTCGACAGGATACGAGCAGTACTTC. The full variable domain, with the rest looked up from reference TRBV11-2 and TRBJ2-7, is EAGVAQSPRYKIIEKRQSVAFWCNPISGHATLYWYQQILGQGPKLLIQFQNNGVVDDSQLPKDRFSAERLKGVDSTLKIQPAKLEDSAVYLCASSYGSTGYEQYFGPGTRLTVT.